The 32 T cell receptor beta chains reported below all come from one sample, sequenced in a study of blood T cell repertoires in COVID-19. Here immunoSEQ multiplex PCR was the method, and the copy in TCRdb shows in-frame clones only, minus some. The sample lists 250,000 to 300,000 clones, about nine tenths occurring once. Sequencing was carried out using PBMCs or T cells enriched from blood (not recorded which). Source of these receptors: a human donor in a cohort exposed to, infected with or recovered from COVID-19 (not recorded which). The donor label of this sample is uncertain.

This CDR3 is CASSPNMEETQYF. The CDR3, as DNA: TGTGCCAGCTCACCAAACATGGAAGAGACCCAGTACTTC. This sequence joins TRBV18 and TRBJ2-5, with D uncertain. This CDR3 region has 13 residues. The V end was cut by 2 bases, the J end by 3 bases, with 7 bases between. Germline assignment: CDR1 KGHSH and CDR2 LQKENI.

The V gene is TRBV30, the J gene TRBJ1-1, with D perhaps matching TRBD1 (5 bases). V was trimmed by 1 base and J by 6 bases, leaving 12 bases between them. CDR3 length equals 13 residues. Germline CDR1 reads GTSNPN; CDR2 reads SVGIG (reference sequence). CDR3 sequence: CAWSGDFRSEAFF. CDR3 sequence (DNA): TGTGCCTGGAGTGGGGACTTTCGCTCTGAAGCTTTCTTT. Supplemented by reference TRBV30 and TRBJ1-1, the full variable domain reads SQTIHQWPATLVQPVGSPLSLECTVEGTSNPNLYWYRQAAGRGLQLLFYSVGIGQISSEVPQNLSASRPQDRQFILSSKKLLLSDSGFYLCAWSGDFRSEAFFGQGTRLTVV.

The chain uses TRBV2 and TRBJ1-2; D is ambiguous. The length of the CDR3 is 14 residues. Trimming stripped 7 bases from V and 1 base from J, with 13 bases between. CDR1 is SNHLY and CDR2 is FYNNEI in the germline V gene. The CDR3 nucleotides are TGTGCCAGCATTATGGACTCTGGTAACTATGGCTACACCTTC. Residues: CASIMDSGNYGYTF.

This chain connects TRBV25-1 to TRBJ2-7; D remains unclear. Trimming cost V 1 base and J 0 bases, with 7 bases left between them. Germline V gene data show CDR1 as MGHDK and CDR2 as SYGVNS. There are 14 residues in the CDR3. The CDR3: CASSEWANSYEQYF. As DNA, the CDR3 is TGTGCCAGCAGTGAATGGGCAAACTCCTACGAGCAGTACTTC.

This clone was counted once. V usage is TRBV12-3 or TRBV12-4 and J usage is TRBJ1-1; TRBD1 matches 7 bases. This CDR3 has 13 residues. The V and J ends lost 5 bases and 3 bases, in that order; junction bases with no gene match: 3. CDR3 sequence reads: CASSRGQYTEAFF. The CDR3 DNA reads as TGTGCCAGCAGTAGGGGACAGTACACTGAAGCTTTCTTT.

This chain uses TRBV27 with TRBJ2-2, with TRBD2 identical over 10 bases. This CDR3 region has 14 residues. Unmatched junction bases numbered 0, after V lost 6 bases and J lost 2 bases. The germline CDR1 and CDR2 sequences are MNHEY and SMNVEV (reference sequence). CDR3 in DNA: TGTGCCAGCAGACTAGCGGGAAACACCGGGGAGCTGTTTTTT. Translation gives CASRLAGNTGELFF.

This clone was detected once. This chain joins TRBV3-1 (or the pseudogene TRBV3-2) and TRBJ1-1; D call uncertain. This CDR3 has 14 residues. V was clipped by 3 bases and J by 0 bases, with 8 bases between them. Germline V gene sequence: CDR1 LGHDT, CDR2 YNNKEL (reference sequence). CDR3: CASSHPILNTEAFF. The CDR3 region has the DNA TGTGCCAGCAGCCACCCTATACTGAACACTGAAGCTTTCTTT.

The rearrangement joins TRBV5-1 to TRBJ2-2; D call uncertain. Trimming left V 7 bases short and J 5 bases short, with 15 bases between. Germline V gives CDR1 SGHRS, CDR2 YFSETQ. The CDR3 covers 14 residues. CDR3 protein: CASSDIYYTGELFF. CDR3 DNA sequence: TGCGCCAGCTCCGACATATATTATACCGGGGAGCTGTTTTTT.

The V call is TRBV9, the J call TRBJ2-7; TRBD1 matches at 7 bases. The V gene end was trimmed by 2 bases and the J gene end by 3 bases; junction bases not matched to a gene: 5. CDR3 length: 14 residues. Germline-derived CDR1 and CDR2 are SGDLS and YYNGEE. CDR3 sequence: CASSVGDRDYEQYF. CDR3 DNA sequence: TGTGCCAGCAGCGTCGGGGACAGAGACTACGAGCAGTACTTC.

This clone was detected once. The rearrangement uses TRBV6-5 and TRBJ1-2, with D maybe TRBD1 (5 bases). The CDR3 length is 13 residues. V was pared by 6 bases and J by 3 bases, with 11 bases between. Germline-derived CDR1 and CDR2 are MNHEY and SVGAGI. The CDR3 DNA reads as TGTGCCAGCAGGGCACGGGGGGACTATGGCTACACCTTC. This codes for CASRARGDYGYTF.

This clone appeared a single time. The rearrangement joins TRBV6-5 to TRBJ2-1; a weak D match, TRBD2 (5 bases). Between the trimmed V and J ends, which lost 4 bases and 6 bases, there was a span of 10 bases. Germline assignment: CDR1 MNHEY and CDR2 SVGAGI. The CDR3 is 13 amino acids. The CDR3 DNA follows: TGTGCCAGCAGTTTTGGACTTTCCAATGAGCAGTTCTTC. Translating gives CASSFGLSNEQFF.

CDR3 coding DNA: TGTGCCAGCAGCTTAGATCAAGGGACAGGGGGCGCAGATACGCAGTATTTT. Its translation: CASSLDQGTGGADTQYF. The V and J genes are TRBV11-3 and TRBJ2-3, with 12 positions matching TRBD1. The CDR3 has 17 residues. V dropped 0 bases and J dropped 4; count of bases not matched to a gene: 5. Germline assignment: CDR1 SGHNT and CDR2 YENEEA.

This chain links TRBV18 with TRBJ2-3; D uncertain. The CDR3 runs to 15 residues. CDR1 is KGHSH and CDR2 is LQKENI in the germline V gene. Between the trimmed V and J ends, which lost 6 bases and 3 bases, there was a span of 16 bases. The chain's CDR3 is CASSPLSGGTDTQYF. The CDR3 DNA follows: TGTGCCAGCTCCCCCTTATCAGGTGGGACAGATACGCAGTATTTT. Full variable domain (rest looked up from reference TRBV18 and TRBJ2-3): NAGVMQNPRHLVRRRGQEARLRCSPMKGHSHVYWYRQLPEEGLKFMVYLQKENIIDESGMPKERFSAEFPKEGPSILRIQQVVRGDSAAYFCASSPLSGGTDTQYFGPGTRLTVL.

This clone appeared a single time. The chain employs TRBV5-1 and TRBJ1-1, with D uncertain. Germline CDR1 is SGHRS and CDR2 is YFSETQ. The CDR3 contains 12 residues. V was cut by 5 bases and J by 3 bases, with 8 bases left in between. The DNA for the CDR3 is TGCGCCAGCAGGGACTGGGACACTGAAGCTTTCTTT. Translated: CASRDWDTEAFF.

This chain connects TRBV5-6 to TRBJ1-5; 7 bases line up with TRBD1. V was clipped by 2 bases and J by 5 bases; unmatched bases: 1. The CDR3 has 13 amino acids. The germline V gene encodes CDR1 SGHDT and CDR2 YYEEEE. In nucleotides, the CDR3 is TGTGCCAGCAGCTTAGGGGGCTATCAGCCCCAGCATTTT. Protein sequence: CASSLGGYQPQHF.

The gene calls are TRBV24-1 and TRBJ2-2, with TRBD2 matching over 15 bases. Germline V lookup: CDR1 KGHDR, CDR2 SFDVKD. CDR3 length equals 18 residues. V lost 5 bases to trimming and J lost 3 bases; unmatched junction nucleotides: 6. The CDR3 reads CATSGGTSGGRYTGELFF. CDR3 bases: TGTGCCACCAGTGGCGGGACTAGCGGGGGGAGGTACACCGGGGAGCTGTTTTTT.

This chain joins TRBV5-1 and TRBJ1-1; tentative D call: TRBD1 (5 bases). The CDR3 has 14 amino acids. Germline CDR1 and CDR2: SGHRS and YFSETQ. The germline V and J ends were trimmed by 4 bases and 0 bases, with 10 bases remaining between them. The CDR3 reads CASSRDLMNTEAFF. CDR3 DNA sequence: TGCGCCAGCAGCCGGGACTTAATGAACACTGAAGCTTTCTTT.

This chain joins TRBV15 and TRBJ1-6; tentative D call: TRBD1 (5 bases). CDR3 length equals 16 residues. From germline, CDR1 is LNHNV and CDR2 YYDKDF (reference sequence). Between the trimmed V and J ends, which lost 1 base and 7 bases, there was a span of 14 bases. The CDR3 spells CATSRGQSQENSPLHF. The DNA of the CDR3 is TGTGCCACCAGCAGAGGACAGTCCCAGGAGAATTCACCCCTCCACTTT.

The chain links TRBV19 to TRBJ2-3; TRBD2 aligns across 14 bases. V shed 5 bases, J shed 6 bases, and the junction held 10 bases outside the gene matches. Looked up from germline, CDR1 is LNHDA and CDR2 is SQIVND (reference sequence). This CDR3 spans 17 amino acids. CDR3 sequence reads: CASSLRLAGGPSDTQYF. CDR3 coding DNA: TGTGCCAGTAGTTTACGACTAGCGGGGGGGCCCTCGGATACGCAGTATTTT.

The J gene is TRBJ1-2, the V gene TRBV7-6; 7 positions match TRBD1. Trimming removed 4 bases from V and 7 bases from J; junction bases left unmatched: 6. The CDR3 contains 13 residues. Germline V CDR1 and CDR2: SGHVS, FNYEAQ. CDR3 residues: CASSSGQAGGYTF. CDR3 coding DNA: TGTGCCAGCAGCTCAGGACAGGCTGGTGGCTACACCTTC. The variable domain in full, with the rest retrieved from reference TRBV7-6 and TRBJ1-2, is GAGVSQSPRYKVTKRGQDVALRCDPISGHVSLYWYRQALGQGPEFLTYFNYEAQQDKSGLPNDRFSAERPEGSISTLTIQRTEQRDSAMYRCASSSGQAGGYTFGSGTRLTVV.

The chain employs TRBV20-1 and TRBJ2-1; 9 bases fit TRBD2. This CDR3 comprises 14 residues. V shed 3 bases, J shed 3 bases, and the junction held 3 bases outside the gene matches. The V gene's germline CDR1 is DFQATT and CDR2 SNEGSKA (reference sequence). The CDR3 nucleotides read TGCAGTGCTAGTCTAGCGGGGATCTACAATGAGCAGTTCTTC. Protein sequence: CSASLAGIYNEQFF.

The genes are TRBV7-9 and TRBJ1-2; 7 positions agree with TRBD1. Germline loops: CDR1 SEHNR, CDR2 FQNEAQ (reference sequence). The CDR3 runs 16 residues. The junction had 12 bases not matched to a gene; V was cut back by 3 bases and J by 5 bases. CDR3 region: CASSLGPETGEYGYTF. In DNA form, the CDR3 reads TGTGCCAGCAGCTTGGGGCCCGAAACAGGGGAGTATGGCTACACCTTC. The full variable domain, in which reference TRBV7-9 and TRBJ1-2 provide the parts outside the CDR3, is DTGVSQNPRHKITKRGQNVTFRCDPISEHNRLYWYRQTLGQGPEFLTYFQNEAQLEKSRLLSDRFSAERPKGSFSTLEIQRTEQGDSAMYLCASSLGPETGEYGYTFGSGTRLTVV.

On this clone: This sample also contains other DNA sequences that code for the same CDR3. The V and J genes are TRBV2 and TRBJ1-1; 7 bases fit TRBD1. The CDR3 is 13 amino acids. The germline V gene has CDR1 SNHLY and CDR2 FYNNEI. The trim removed 7 bases at V and 0 bases at J, leaving 2 bases unmatched. This chain's CDR3 is CASTGQMNTEAFF. In DNA, the CDR3 is TGTGCCAGCACGGGACAGATGAACACTGAAGCTTTCTTT.

The J gene is TRBJ2-7, the V gene TRBV15; TRBD2 is a possible D gene (5 bases). With 0 bases removed from V and 2 bases from J, the gap between germline ends came to 11 bases. This CDR3 is 15 amino acids long. Germline lookup yields CDR1 LNHNV and CDR2 YYDKDF (reference sequence). The CDR3 coding sequence is TGTGCCACCAGCAGAGATTTGAGCGGAACCTACGAGCAGTACTTC. Encoded protein: CATSRDLSGTYEQYF.

V usage is TRBV5-4 and J usage is TRBJ1-3, with 8 bases identical to TRBD1. Trimming at V came to 4 bases and at J to 9 bases, leaving 6 bases not matched to a gene. Germline V CDR1 and CDR2: SGHNT, YYREEE (reference sequence). The CDR3 spans 13 residues. CDR3 amino acids: CASSPRQGTTIYF. CDR3 coding DNA: TGTGCCAGCAGCCCAAGACAGGGGACCACCATATATTTT.

The CDR3 is CASSLGTGTDTQYF. The CDR3 coding sequence is TGTGCCAGCAGCTTAGGGACAGGCACAGATACGCAGTATTTT. The rearrangement uses TRBV7-3 and TRBJ2-3, with 7 nucleotides matching TRBD1. The V segment lost 2 bases and the J segment 1 base; nucleotides outside the gene matches: 0. Germline-derived CDR1 and CDR2 are SGHTA and FQGTGA. The CDR3 runs to 14 residues.

The chain recombines TRBV5-1 with TRBJ1-1; the D gene is possibly TRBD1 (6 bases). The germline V gene encodes CDR1 SGHRS and CDR2 YFSETQ. The CDR3 extends over 14 amino acids. The ends were cut back, 0 bases at V and 7 bases at J, with 13 bases in the middle. CDR3 sequence (DNA): TGCGCCAGCAGCTTGGAGGGGGGGCAGAGTGAAGCTTTCTTT. Translation gives CASSLEGGQSEAFF.

The V gene is TRBV9, the J gene TRBJ2-1; TRBD2 matches 7 bases. J was trimmed by 8 bases and V by 2 bases; bases with no gene match: 4. This CDR3 contains 13 residues. Looked up from germline, CDR1 is SGDLS and CDR2 is YYNGEE. As DNA, the CDR3 is TGTGCCAGCAGCGTTCGGGGGGTAGATGAGCAGTTCTTC. Its translation: CASSVRGVDEQFF.

Turning to this clone: The junction departs from the called germline gene at one end, perhaps through a read error. The rearrangement uses TRBV7-3 and TRBJ2-2; 9 positions agree with TRBD2. The CDR3 has 16 amino acids. The germline V gene encodes CDR1 SGHTA and CDR2 FQGTGA. CDR3 region: CASSLMAGGNPGELFF. DNA for the CDR3: TGTGCCAGCAGCTTAATGGCGGGGGGGAACCCCGGGGAGCTGTTTTTT. Supplemented by reference TRBV7-3 and TRBJ2-2, the full variable domain reads GAGVSQTPSNKVTEKGKYVELRCDPISGHTALYWYRQSLGQGPEFLIYFQGTGAADDSGLPNDRFFAVRPEGSVSTLKIQRTERGDSAVYLCASSLMAGGNPGELFFGEGSRLTVL.

The gene calls are TRBV5-4 and TRBJ2-1; perhaps TRBD2 as D (5 bases). This CDR3 is built from 15 residues. Germline V gives CDR1 SGHNT, CDR2 YYREEE (reference sequence). V gave up 0 bases and J gave up 5 bases, with 12 bases separating them. The CDR3 loop reads CASSLALGPHNEQFF. In DNA form, the CDR3 reads TGTGCCAGCAGCTTGGCACTAGGGCCCCACAATGAGCAGTTCTTC. The entire variable domain, with the rest obtained from reference TRBV5-4 and TRBJ2-1, is as follows: ETGVTQSPTHLIKTRGQQVTLRCSSQSGHNTVSWYQQALGQGPQFIFQYYREEENGRGNFPPRFSGLQFPNYSSELNVNALELDDSALYLCASSLALGPHNEQFFGPGTRLTVL.

The V and J genes are TRBV7-6 and TRBJ2-1; TRBD1 matches at 8 bases. With 5 bases clipped from V and 8 bases from J, the junction kept 14 bases outside the gene matches. CDR3 length: 16 residues. Germline V CDR1 and CDR2: SGHVS, FNYEAQ. CDR3: CASSPQGAGRLDEQFF. DNA of the CDR3: TGTGCCAGCAGCCCCCAGGGGGCCGGGAGATTGGATGAGCAGTTCTTC.

The chain carries TRBV18 and TRBJ2-1; D gene ambiguous. The germline V gene encodes CDR1 KGHSH and CDR2 LQKENI. The CDR3 has 14 residues. V lost 3 bases and J lost 5, with 11 bases in between. The CDR3 nucleotides read TGTGCCAGCTCACCGAACGGTGCCAACAATGAGCAGTTCTTC. The encoded protein is CASSPNGANNEQFF. The full variable domain, with the rest looked up from reference TRBV18 and TRBJ2-1, is NAGVMQNPRHLVRRRGQEARLRCSPMKGHSHVYWYRQLPEEGLKFMVYLQKENIIDESGMPKERFSAEFPKEGPSILRIQQVVRGDSAAYFCASSPNGANNEQFFGPGTRLTVL.